This T cell receptor beta chain was retrieved from a study of cytomegalovirus exposure and HLA in healthy donors. Study-wide results and limits: The authors enumerated 150 to 200 TCR beta chains as linked to cytomegalovirus. A later analysis, which compared TCR beta chains of equal frequency, found the HLA-associated ones more clonally expanded. Presence/absence analyses assumed roughly uniform sequencing depth across donors, which may not hold. There were reportedly fewer N-insertions in an Asian-associated ancestry cluster than the roughly 670-donor mean, in a later analysis.

CDR3 length: 18 residues. V gave up 3 bases and J gave up 1 base, with 18 bases separating them. From germline, CDR1 is MGHDK and CDR2 SYGVNS. Primers: 60 Vbeta forward and 13 Jbeta reverse. Measured with immunoSEQ multiplex PCR; TCRdb has only the in-frame clones, and not every one. Among about 160,000 clones, around three quarters were seen once, and the ten largest hold roughly 3.6%. This clone was seen repeatedly, ten times or more. The antigen is undetermined. The chain combines TRBV25-1 with TRBJ1-4; D possibly corresponds to TRBD1 (5 bases). This clonotype was sampled from a young man in good health and CMV-seropositive. Material: PBMCs. CDR3 in amino acids: CASSDSRDIRLTNEKLFF. CDR3 nucleotides: TGTGCCAGCAGTGATAGCAGGGATATTAGGCTAACTAATGAAAAACTGTTTTTT.